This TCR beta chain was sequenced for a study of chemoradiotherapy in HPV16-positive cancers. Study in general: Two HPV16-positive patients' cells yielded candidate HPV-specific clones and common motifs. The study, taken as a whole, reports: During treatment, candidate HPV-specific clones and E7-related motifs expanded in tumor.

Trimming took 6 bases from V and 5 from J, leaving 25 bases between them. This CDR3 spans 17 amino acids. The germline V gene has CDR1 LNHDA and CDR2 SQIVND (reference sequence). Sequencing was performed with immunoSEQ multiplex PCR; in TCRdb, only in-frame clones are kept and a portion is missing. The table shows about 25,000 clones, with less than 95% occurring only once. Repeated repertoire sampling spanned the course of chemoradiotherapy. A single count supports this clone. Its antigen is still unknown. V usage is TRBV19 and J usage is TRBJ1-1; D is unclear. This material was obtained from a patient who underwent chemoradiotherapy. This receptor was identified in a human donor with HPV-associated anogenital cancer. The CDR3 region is CASSTWGSNPGGTEAFF. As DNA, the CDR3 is TGTGCCAGTAGCACATGGGGTAGTAATCCGGGTGGGACTGAAGCTTTCTTT.